This TCR beta chain was sequenced in a study of CD8 T cells in Susac syndrome. The overall study: Each patient with Susac syndrome, at the time of blood draw, was therapy-naive, on corticosteroids, or on intravenous immunoglobulin alone.

Germline V CDR1 and CDR2: GTSNPN, SVGIG (reference sequence). Trimming took off 2 bases at V and 2 bases at J, with 15 bases between the two ends. This CDR3 region has 15 residues. RNA was extracted with the RNeasy kit, and a quantity of about 0.45 to 1 ug was reverse transcribed using random hexamers. Each CDR3 protein gets one entry after TCRdb re-called the immunoSEQ multiplex PCR reads with MiXCR. The sample yields 95,000 to 150,000 distinct CDR3 sequences, 96% seen once. The sequence derives from a human donor with Susac syndrome. The chain recombines TRBV30 with TRBJ1-2; D possibly corresponds to TRBD1 (6 bases). The specimen was CD4+ T cells from PBMCs. The CDR3 sequence is CAWSQGQSLNYGYTF. In DNA, the CDR3 is TGTGCCTGGAGTCAGGGGCAGTCACTGAACTATGGCTACACCTTC.